Shown below are 32 T cell receptor beta chains from a single sample sequenced in a study of T cells expressing NK-cell markers. TCRdb re-called the 5' RACE reads; one entry per CDR3 protein, DNA not given. This sample's table has approximately 150,000 distinct CDR3 sequences. Specimen: blood T cells: a sorted CD56 or NKG2C T cell subset, CD4+ or CD8+ T cells, or bulk PBMC T cells (not recorded which). These receptors originate from a woman between 18 and 69 years old in good health.

The chain uses TRBV7-7 and TRBJ2-5; the D call of TRBD1 rests on TCRdb alone, since no DNA is present to check it. From germline, CDR1 is SSHAT and CDR2 FNYEAQ (reference sequence). The CDR3 contains 16 residues. The CDR3 loop is CASSSGGAPPQETQYF. Complete variable domain (other parts from reference TRBV7-7 and TRBJ2-5): GAGVSQSPRYKVTKRGQDVTLRCDPISSHATLYWYQQALGQGPEFLTYFNYEAQPDKSGLPSDRFSAERPEGSISTLTIQRTEQRDSAMYRCASSSGGAPPQETQYFGPGTRLLVL.

V usage is TRBV20-1 and J usage is TRBJ2-5; without DNA, the TCRdb call of TRBD2 cannot be checked. The CDR3 spans 15 residues. The V gene's germline CDR1 is DFQATT and CDR2 SNEGSKA (reference sequence). The CDR3 sequence is CSADYLRLAAETQYF.

This sequence joins TRBV20-1 and TRBJ2-4; the TCRdb D gene call, TRBD1, has no DNA to confirm it. CDR3 length: 13 residues. CDR1 and CDR2 from the germline V gene are DFQATT and SNEGSKA (reference sequence). The CDR3 here is CSADGQGKDIQYF.

V is TRBV10-3 and J is TRBJ2-3; there is no DNA to check the TCRdb D call of TRBD2. This CDR3 is built from 17 residues. Germline V gene data show CDR1 as ENHRY and CDR2 as SYGVKD. The CDR3 region is CAISEQTSGGATDTQYF.

V is TRBV30 and J is TRBJ2-1. The CDR3 has 15 residues. CDR1 is GTSNPN, CDR2 SVGIG, per germline (reference sequence). Here the CDR3 reads CAWSVGGISYNEQFF.

The gene calls are TRBV18 and TRBJ2-7; no DNA is available, so the TRBD1 call from TCRdb remains unchecked. The CDR3 has 16 residues. Germline V gene lookup returns CDR1 KGHSH and CDR2 LQKENI. CDR3: CASSRAPDRANHEQYF.

The chain links TRBV24-1 to TRBJ2-3; TCRdb gives TRBD2 as the D gene, but with no DNA this cannot be confirmed. Per germline, CDR1 KGHDR and CDR2 SFDVKD. The CDR3 runs 14 residues. CDR3 amino acids: CATSDSGPDDTQYF.

The V and J genes are TRBV3-1 and TRBJ2-7; the TRBD1 assignment by TCRdb is unverifiable without DNA. The CDR3 is 15 amino acids. CDR1 is LGHDT, CDR2 YNNKEL, per germline (reference sequence). CDR3 protein: CASSSAPTGGIVQYF.

The CDR3: CASSPQGRGGYNEQFF. The rearrangement links TRBV7-3 to TRBJ2-1; TCRdb's D call of TRBD2 is untestable without DNA. Germline values: CDR1 SGHTA, CDR2 FQGTGA. The CDR3 runs 16 residues. The whole variable domain, filled in from reference TRBV7-3 and TRBJ2-1, reads GAGVSQTPSNKVTEKGKYVELRCDPISGHTALYWYRQSLGQGPEFLIYFQGTGAADDSGLPNDRFFAVRPEGSVSTLKIQRTERGDSAVYLCASSPQGRGGYNEQFFGPGTRLTVL.

V usage is TRBV7-9 and J usage is TRBJ2-1; TCRdb selects TRBD2, and the lack of DNA leaves this call unchecked. The germline V gene has CDR1 SEHNR and CDR2 FQNEAQ (reference sequence). The CDR3 contains 16 residues. This CDR3 reads CASSPPTSGGANEQFF.

The genes are TRBV4-2 and TRBJ1-2; the D call of TRBD1 rests on TCRdb alone, since no DNA is present to check it. Germline CDR1 reads LGHNA; CDR2 reads YNFKEQ. The CDR3 has 16 residues. This CDR3 reads CASSQDPGQAWYGYTF.

The rearrangement links TRBV29-1 to TRBJ2-7; TCRdb lists TRBD2, though no DNA is available to test this call. Germline V lookup: CDR1 SQVTM, CDR2 ANQGSEA. The CDR3 totals 13 residues. The CDR3 region is CSVGGTSGNEQYF.

The genes are TRBV5-8 and TRBJ2-7; TCRdb lists TRBD1, though no DNA is available to test this call. The CDR3 contains 15 residues. The germline V gene encodes CDR1 SGHTS and CDR2 YDEGEE. The CDR3 spells CASSGGGVRSYEQYF.

The genes are TRBV7-6 and TRBJ2-1; the D gene TCRdb calls, TRBD2, cannot be checked with no DNA. Germline V gives CDR1 SGHVS, CDR2 FNYEAQ. CDR3 length equals 15 residues. CDR3: CASSWTSGGRNEQFF.

The V and J genes are TRBV2 and TRBJ2-3; the D call of TRBD1 rests on TCRdb alone, since no DNA is present to check it. The CDR3 totals 15 residues. Germline loops: CDR1 SNHLY, CDR2 FYNNEI. CDR3 sequence reads: CASNVERGGTDTQYF.

This sequence joins TRBV6-2 or TRBV6-3 and TRBJ2-3; TCRdb indicates TRBD2, and absent DNA this call remains unverified. Germline V gene sequence: CDR1 MNHEY, CDR2 SVGEGT. The CDR3 runs 16 residues. The CDR3 loop reads CASSPWRGRDTDTQYF.

The chain is built from TRBV5-1 and TRBJ2-1; without DNA, the TCRdb call of TRBD1 cannot be checked. The CDR3 runs 14 residues. The germline V gene encodes CDR1 SGHRS and CDR2 YFSETQ. The chain's CDR3 is CASSSRGKGDEQFF.

The chain uses TRBV11-1 and TRBJ1-6. This CDR3 is 13 amino acids long. Germline V gene data show CDR1 as SGHAT and CDR2 as FQDESV (reference sequence). The CDR3: CASSSTRNSPLHF.

The CDR3 region is CAVTSGSTDTQYF. The J gene is TRBJ2-3, the V gene TRBV4-1; no DNA is available, so the TRBD2 call from TCRdb remains unchecked. The CDR3 extends over 13 amino acids. The germline V gene has CDR1 MGHRA and CDR2 YSYEKL.

The genes are TRBV2 and TRBJ1-5; checking the TCRdb D call of TRBD1 is not possible without DNA. The CDR3 contains 15 residues. In germline, CDR1 is SNHLY, CDR2 FYNNEI. CDR3 protein: CASNLSGQGGQPQHF.

The chain links TRBV5-1 to TRBJ2-1; the TCRdb call, TRBD1, lacks DNA for checking. CDR1 and CDR2 from the germline V gene are SGHRS and YFSETQ. The CDR3 is made up of 17 amino acids. CDR3 loop: CASRLEWGRISYNEQFF.

The genes are TRBV3-1 and TRBJ2-5; there is no DNA to check the TCRdb D call of TRBD1. This CDR3 spans 13 amino acids. The germline CDR1 and CDR2 sequences are LGHDT and YNNKEL (reference sequence). CDR3 loop: CASSPFGGETQYF.

The CDR3 loop is CASTGLANTDTQYF. The chain recombines TRBV27 with TRBJ2-3; TCRdb outputs TRBD2, but without DNA this stays unchecked. Germline V gene data show CDR1 as MNHEY and CDR2 as SMNVEV (reference sequence). The CDR3 loop spans 14 amino acids.

This chain's CDR3 is CASTPDRAGTGELFF. V gene TRBV6-1 combines with J gene TRBJ2-2; as DNA is missing, the TRBD1 call by TCRdb cannot be tested. The CDR3 spans 15 residues. Per germline, CDR1 MNHNS and CDR2 SASEGT.

CDR3 residues: CASSQEAGFGGNTIYF. The rearrangement links TRBV4-1 to TRBJ1-3. The CDR3 loop spans 16 amino acids. Germline V gene data show CDR1 as MGHRA and CDR2 as YSYEKL.

The chain recombines TRBV6-5 with TRBJ2-7. The CDR3 has 14 amino acids. From germline, CDR1 is MNHEY and CDR2 SVGAGI. CDR3 region: CASSYSGPSYEQYF.

This chain uses TRBV20-1 with TRBJ2-1; TCRdb returns TRBD2, unconfirmable since there is no DNA. Germline values: CDR1 DFQATT, CDR2 SNEGSKA (reference sequence). The CDR3 has 14 amino acids. The CDR3 sequence: CSAPFTSRANEQFF.

This rearrangement joins TRBV5-5 to TRBJ2-1; without DNA, the TCRdb call of TRBD2 cannot be checked. CDR1 SGHKS and CDR2 YYEKEE come from the germline V gene (reference sequence). The CDR3 length is 14 residues. The CDR3 is CASRNLAGVSEQFF. The complete variable domain, with remaining parts taken from reference TRBV5-5 and TRBJ2-1, reads DAGVTQSPTHLIKTRGQQVTLRCSPISGHKSVSWYQQVLGQGPQFIFQYYEKEERGRGNFPDRFSARQFPNYSSELNVNALLLGDSALYLCASRNLAGVSEQFFGPGTRLTVL.

The CDR3 region is CASSLETWTGLHTEAFF. J is TRBJ1-1 and V is TRBV5-6; the D call from TCRdb, TRBD1, cannot be confirmed without DNA. Per the germline V gene, CDR1 is SGHDT and CDR2 is YYEEEE. The length of the CDR3 is 17 residues. Supplemented by reference TRBV5-6 and TRBJ1-1, the full variable domain reads DAGVTQSPTHLIKTRGQQVTLRCSPKSGHDTVSWYQQALGQGPQFIFQYYEEEERQRGNFPDRFSGHQFPNYSSELNVNALLLGDSALYLCASSLETWTGLHTEAFFGQGTRLTVV.

The chain links TRBV7-8 to TRBJ2-1; absent DNA, TCRdb's TRBD2 call cannot be checked. This CDR3 comprises 12 residues. The germline V gene encodes CDR1 SGHVS and CDR2 FQNEAQ. This chain's CDR3 is CASSEDWIEQFF.

The V and J genes are TRBV7-2 and TRBJ2-3; the D call from TCRdb, TRBD1, cannot be confirmed without DNA. This CDR3 comprises 15 residues. Germline CDR1 SGHTA, CDR2 FQGNSA. CDR3 residues: CASSLQGPITDTQYF.

CDR3: CASSHPGQGERKLFF. The chain carries TRBV4-1 and TRBJ1-4; TCRdb proposes TRBD1, but this gene call is untestable without DNA. Germline V lookup: CDR1 MGHRA, CDR2 YSYEKL. The CDR3 covers 15 residues.